The 8 T cell receptor beta chains below were found in one sample sequenced in a study of blood T cell repertoires in COVID-19. Some clones are missing from TCRdb's copy, which holds only in-frame ones; the method was immunoSEQ multiplex PCR. The sample lists 30,000 to 35,000 clones; about nine tenths were seen once. Sequenced material: peripheral blood. These receptors were collected from a man aged 55 to 70 with active COVID-19.

The chain joins TRBV7-2 to TRBJ2-5; 8 bases agree with TRBD2. The CDR3 loop spans 13 amino acids. V was clipped by 6 bases and J by 5 bases; unmatched bases: 5. Germline-derived CDR1 and CDR2 are SGHTA and FQGNSA. In DNA form, the CDR3 reads TGTGCCAGCAGGGCGGGAGGTGTGGAGACCCAGTACTTC. It translates to CASRAGGVETQYF.

V is TRBV29-1 and J is TRBJ1-2; maybe TRBD1 (6 bases). The germline gives CDR1 SQVTM, CDR2 ANQGSEA. Trimming left V 2 bases short and J 4 bases short, with 11 bases between. The CDR3 runs 13 residues. CDR3 protein: CSVEKDSGYGYTF. CDR3 DNA: TGCAGCGTTGAAAAGGACAGTGGCTATGGCTACACCTTC. Based on the CDR3 plus reference TRBV29-1 and TRBJ1-2, the full variable domain is SAVISQKPSRDICQRGTSLTIQCQVDSQVTMMFWYRQQPGQSLTLIATANQGSEATYESGFVIDKFPISRPNLTFSTLTVSNMSPEDSSIYLCSVEKDSGYGYTFGSGTRLTVV.

Worth noting for this clone: The junction does not match germline at one end; this may be a read error. The gene calls are TRBV19 and TRBJ2-7; D is possibly TRBD1 (5 bases). Germline assignment: CDR1 LNHDA and CDR2 SQIVND (reference sequence). This CDR3 contains 10 residues. The CDR3 DNA reads TGTGCCACCGGTGTGACAGCTCTCCACTTC. As protein: CATGVTALHF. The variable domain in full, completed from reference TRBV19 and TRBJ2-7, reads DGGITQSPKYLFRKEGQNVTLSCEQNLNHDAMYWYRQDPGQGLRLIYYSQIVNDFQKGDIAEGYSVSREKKESFPLTVTSAQKNPTAFYLCATGVTALHFGPGTRLTVT.

A single count supports this clone. The rearrangement joins TRBV19 to TRBJ1-1; D gene unclear. This CDR3 contains 13 residues. Germline V gives CDR1 LNHDA, CDR2 SQIVND (reference sequence). V lost 4 bases and J lost 1, with 7 bases in between. CDR3 sequence: CASSSTWNTEAFF. The CDR3 region has the DNA TGTGCCAGTAGTAGCACATGGAACACTGAAGCTTTCTTT.

The gene calls are TRBV6-5 and TRBJ1-3, with D possibly matching TRBD1 (5 bases). The CDR3 extends over 15 amino acids. Germline V gene lookup returns CDR1 MNHEY and CDR2 SVGAGI. V lost 6 bases and J lost 0, with 12 bases in between. The CDR3 region has the DNA TGTGCCAGCAGCCAGGACAAAATCTCTGGAAACACCATATATTTT. Its protein product is CASSQDKISGNTIYF.

The CDR3 spells CASSEWGGWSTGELFF. The CDR3 DNA reads TGTGCCAGCAGTGAATGGGGAGGGTGGTCCACCGGGGAGCTGTTTTTT. V gene TRBV25-1 combines with J gene TRBJ2-2; 7 bases are a match to TRBD2. V shed 1 base and J 4 bases; nucleotides not matched to a gene: 6. The CDR3 covers 16 residues. Germline values: CDR1 MGHDK, CDR2 SYGVNS.

The J gene is TRBJ1-5, the V gene TRBV6-5; 8 bases are shared with TRBD1. Germline assignment: CDR1 MNHEY and CDR2 SVGAGI. The CDR3 is 14 amino acids. Trimming cost V 7 bases and J 4 bases; bases outside gene matches: 6. In DNA, the CDR3 is TGTGCCAGCAATTTACAGGGGGGGAATCAGCCCCAGCATTTT. It specifies CASNLQGGNQPQHF.

The chain recombines TRBV30 with TRBJ1-2, with 7 bases aligning to TRBD1. Trimming removed 2 bases from V and 4 bases from J; junction bases left unmatched: 10. The germline V gene has CDR1 GTSNPN and CDR2 SVGIG (reference sequence). CDR3 size: 15 residues. DNA of the CDR3: TGTGCCTGGAGTCCGAAACAGGGGAATCTCTATGGCTACACCTTC. Protein product: CAWSPKQGNLYGYTF.